This T cell receptor beta chain was captured by sequencing in a study of T cell repertoires in cytomegalovirus infection. Turning to the study itself: The authors relied on CMV epitopes, both recently identified HLA-C-restricted and well-studied HLA-B-restricted. Evidence of both CMV infection and a matching HLA type came from public TCR beta signatures. Regarding the study as a whole: Identification of carriers of CMV plus the relevant HLA was performed using cumulative public TCR beta family frequency. Dominant in the ex vivo response were TCR beta clonotypes restricted by HLA-C and specific for CMV.

As for this clonotype: The antigen is not known.

The junction had 8 bases not matched to a gene; V was cut back by 0 bases and J by 3 bases. Germline CDR1 SGHRS, CDR2 YFSETQ. The CDR3 extends over 16 amino acids. TCRdb analysed the reads with MiXCR anew, one entry per CDR3 protein. The sample carries approximately 340,000 distinct CDR3 sequences, almost 30% recorded once. The chain joins TRBV5-1 to TRBJ1-1, with TRBD1 matching 7 bases. Sequences were derived from cultured PBMCs, sampled from culture after CMV antigen stimulation. This clonotype was sampled from a human donor in good health (CMV status not recorded). Some clones in this sample may be carry-over from other donors' samples. This chain's CDR3 is CASSLGRGLKDTEAFF. CDR3 sequence (DNA): TGCGCCAGCAGCTTGGGAAGGGGGCTGAAGGACACTGAAGCTTTCTTT.